These T cell receptor beta chains were read from a single sample in a study of T-cell reconstitution after alpha-beta-depleted transplantation in children. MiXCR, applied by TCRdb to the PCR reads, yields one record per CDR3 protein. The table shows about a million distinct CDR3 sequences, with roughly 31% occurring only once. Sequencing was performed on PBMCs, mostly from graft donor cells, taken 360 days after TCRalphabeta/CD19-depleted stem cell transplant. The receptor source for this set is a boy under two years old who had a stem cell transplant for SCID, so the T cells may come from the graft donor. Both conserved end residues are part of each CDR3. D genes are given only for firm matches. Only some rows state a clone size, as once, few, many or a class for expanded clones.

>13|TRBJ2-1|few|.|TRBV6-6
TGTGCCACTCGGACAGTCTCCTACAATGAGCAGTTCTTC
CATRTVSYNEQFF
>14|TRBJ2-7|once|TRBD1|TRBV4-2
TGTGCCAGCAGCCAAGAAGGCAGGGGGAACGAGCAGTACTTC
CASSQEGRGNEQYF
>18|TRBJ2-3|.|.|TRBV4-2
TGTGCCAGCAGCCAAGTGGGATTAGGGGCACCTAGCACAGATACGCAGTATTTT
CASSQVGLGAPSTDTQYF
>15|TRBJ2-5|few|.|TRBV6-5
TGTGCCAGCAGTTACTCACACTGGGGGGAAGAGACCCAGTACTTC
CASSYSHWGEETQYF
>17|TRBJ2-3|.|.|TRBV19
TGTGCCAGTAGTATTTGGAATGGGGGGCAGGGGCTGGATACGCAGTATTTT
CASSIWNGGQGLDTQYF
>13|TRBJ2-5|.|TRBD2|TRBV12-3/TRBV12-4
TGTGCCAGCAGGGGACTAGCGGGGGGAACCCAGTACTTC
CASRGLAGGTQYF
>15|TRBJ1-5|few|.|TRBV7-2
TGTGCCAGCAGCTTAGCCCTTGACTCTTATCAGCCCCAGCATTTT
CASSLALDSYQPQHF
>16|TRBJ1-4|.|.|TRBV15
TGTGCCACCAGCAGAGATCGGGGGGGAACTAATGAAAAACTGTTTTTT
CATSRDRGGTNEKLFF
>15|TRBJ2-4|few|.|TRBV6-2/TRBV6-3
TGTGCCAGCAGTTACTACGGACAGTGGGGGAACATTCAGTACTTC
CASSYYGQWGNIQYF
>12|TRBJ2-7|once|.|TRBV13
TGTGCCAGCAGCTGGAACTCCTACGAGCAGTACTTC
CASSWNSYEQYF
>16|TRBJ1-1|.|.|TRBV4-3
TGCGCCAGCAGCCAAGCCCTAAGTAGCGAGAACACTGAAGCTTTCTTT
CASSQALSSENTEAFF
>14|TRBJ2-2|few|TRBD2|TRBV20-1
TGCAGTGCTGTTAGCGGGGGGGCCCCCGGGGAGCTGTTTTTT
CSAVSGGAPGELFF
>16|TRBJ2-7|.|TRBD1|TRBV4-3
TGCGCCAGCAGCCAAGTCTTCGGGACAGGGACTTACGAGCAGTACTTC
CASSQVFGTGTYEQYF
>12|TRBJ2-2|.|.|TRBV4-1
TGCGCCAGCAGCCAAGATTCCCGGGAGCTGTTTTTT
CASSQDSRELFF
>16|TRBJ1-5|.|TRBD1|TRBV12-3/TRBV12-4
TGTGCCAGCAGTTTGGGGACAGGCTATAGCAATCAGCCCCAGCATTTT
CASSLGTGYSNQPQHF
>14|TRBJ1-6|few|.|TRBV6-2/TRBV6-3
TGTGCCAGCAGTTACGGGGAAATGGATTCACCCCTCCACTTT
CASSYGEMDSPLHF
>14|TRBJ2-5|.|TRBD1|TRBV20-1
TGCAGCCCAGTCCAGACAGGGATCCAAGAGACCCAGTACTTC
CSPVQTGIQETQYF
>14|TRBJ1-5|.|.|TRBV20-1
TGCAGTGCGTCAGTTGGGTATAGCAATCAGCCCCAGCATTTT
CSASVGYSNQPQHF
>11|TRBJ1-1|few|.|TRBV29-1
TGCAGCGTTGAGCTAGGGGCTGAAGCTTTCTTT
CSVELGAEAFF
>13|TRBJ2-5|.|.|TRBV4-1
TGCGCCAGCAGCCAACGGACGGAGGAGACCCAGTACTTC
CASSQRTEETQYF
>14|TRBJ2-4|.|.|TRBV12-3/TRBV12-4
TGTGCCAGCAATCTGGGGCATATTGGAGACATTCAGTACTTC
CASNLGHIGDIQYF
>12|TRBJ2-1|many|.|TRBV5-5
TGTGCCAGCAGCCTCCCTTACAATGAGCAGTTCTTC
CASSLPYNEQFF
>14|TRBJ1-5|few|.|TRBV7-2
TGTGCCAGCAGCCAGGACAGTCTCAATCAGCCCCAGCATTTT
CASSQDSLNQPQHF
>15|TRBJ1-2|.|.|TRBV7-9
TGTGCCAGCAGCTTTCAGGGGACTCCTAACTATGGCTACACCTTC
CASSFQGTPNYGYTF
>16|TRBJ2-7|.|.|TRBV12-3/TRBV12-4
TGTGCCAGCACCGCGGAAGGGGCAGGGTGGATCTACGAGCAGTACTTC
CASTAEGAGWIYEQYF
>14|TRBJ1-1|few|.|TRBV19
TGTGCCAGTAGCCGCCGGGACACATACACTGAAGCTTTCTTT
CASSRRDTYTEAFF
>13|TRBJ2-7|few|.|TRBV5-1
TGCGCCAGCAGCTCACAGGGATGGTACGAGCAGTACTTC
CASSSQGWYEQYF
>13|TRBJ2-1|.|.|TRBV24-1
TGTGCCACCGGACTGGGACCCAACAATGAGCAGTTCTTC
CATGLGPNNEQFF
>16|TRBJ2-1|.|.|TRBV20-1
TGCAGTGCTAGAGGCCTTGGACAGTTATCCTACAATGAGCAGTTCTTC
CSARGLGQLSYNEQFF
>14|TRBJ2-7|.|.|TRBV5-5
TGTGCCAGCAGCTTGGGTGCGTGGCAGGGCGAGCAGTACTTC
CASSLGAWQGEQYF
>15|TRBJ2-1|.|TRBD1|TRBV12-3/TRBV12-4
TGTGCCAGCAGCCCCCGGGACAGCATACGGGCTGAGCAGTTCTTC
CASSPRDSIRAEQFF
>15|TRBJ1-6|few|TRBD1|TRBV7-8
TGTGCCAGCAGCCCCCTACAGGGGGTAGTTTCACCCCTCCACTTT
CASSPLQGVVSPLHF
>16|TRBJ2-4|few|TRBD2|TRBV4-2
TGTGCCAGCAGCCAAGGGACTAGCGGGCTTCTAGGCATTCAGTACTTC
CASSQGTSGLLGIQYF
>11|TRBJ1-1|.|.|TRBV6-5
TGTGCCAGCAGTTATAGGGGTAAAGCTTTCTTT
CASSYRGKAFF
>16|TRBJ2-2|few|TRBD1|TRBV4-1
TGCGCCAGCAGCCAAGCGGGACAGCCGAACACCGGGGAGCTGTTTTTT
CASSQAGQPNTGELFF
>18|TRBJ2-3|.|TRBD1|TRBV12-5
TGTGCTAGTGGTTTGGCCCCTCCGGGACAGGGAGCGGCAGATACGCAGTATTTT
CASGLAPPGQGAADTQYF
>15|TRBJ1-4|few|.|TRBV6-1
TGTGCCAGCACCTCCACGGTAGTCAGTAATGAAAAACTGTTTTTT
CASTSTVVSNEKLFF
>13|TRBJ1-5|few|.|TRBV6-4
TGTGCCAGCAGCGTACAGTTCAATCAGCCCCAGCATTTT
CASSVQFNQPQHF